The rows below give T cell receptor beta chains drawn from one sample of a study of blood T cell repertoires in COVID-19. The table came from immunoSEQ multiplex PCR; TCRdb's copy has only in-frame clones and leaves some out. Among about 350,000 clones, around 87% were seen once, and the ten largest hold 5.3%. Sequencing was done on a sample of PBMCs or T cells enriched from blood (not recorded which). Receptor source: a young woman who had recovered from COVID-19. CDR3s include the opening cysteine and the closing phenylalanine or tryptophan. D genes are given only for firm matches. Clone size is given for some rows only: seen once, a few or many times, or a class if the clone is expanded.

TRBJ2-7 | TRBD1 | TRBV7-2 | . | CASSLVGGQGAYEQYF | TGTGCCAGCAGCTTAGTGGGGGGACAGGGGGCGTACGAGCAGTACTTC
TRBJ2-7 | TRBD2 | TRBV19 | once | CASSPGTSGGYEQYF | TGTGCCAGTAGTCCTGGGACTAGCGGGGGTTACGAGCAGTACTTC
TRBJ1-1 | . | TRBV5-4 | once | CASSPSGGFNTEAFF | TGTGCCAGCAGCCCGTCGGGGGGCTTTAATACTGAAGCTTTCTTT
TRBJ2-1 | TRBD2 | TRBV5-1 | once | CASSPGGAGGPAGGFSAFF | TGCGCCAGCAGCCCCGGGGGAGCGGGGGGGCCCGCAGGAGGTTTTAGTGCGTTCTTC
TRBJ2-2 | . | TRBV3-1/TRBV3-2 | . | CASAASVAGELFF | TGTGCCAGCGCGGCTAGCGTGGCCGGGGAGCTGTTTTTT
TRBJ1-5 | . | TRBV5-1 | . | CASSLEGEWNQPQHF | TGCGCCAGCAGCTTGGAGGGGGAATGGAATCAGCCCCAGCATTTT
TRBJ1-3 | TRBD1 | TRBV12-3/TRBV12-4 | . | CASTRDRGNTIYF | TGTGCCAGCACCCGGGACAGAGGGAACACCATATATTTT
TRBJ2-7 | TRBD2 | TRBV19 | . | CASSILAGATEQYF | TGTGCCAGTAGTATTCTAGCGGGGGCAACCGAGCAGTACTTC
TRBJ2-7 | TRBD2 | TRBV3-1/TRBV3-2 | . | CASSTKQLAGTTYEQYF | TGTGCCAGCAGCACCAAACAACTAGCGGGGACTACCTACGAGCAGTACTTC
TRBJ2-3 | TRBD2 | TRBV7-8 | . | CASSSMGLAGGADTQYF | TGTGCCAGCAGCTCCATGGGACTAGCGGGGGGTGCAGATACGCAGTATTTT
TRBJ1-2 | . | TRBV6-5 | few | CASIRGTENSGYTF | TGTGCCAGCATAAGGGGGACCGAGAACAGTGGCTACACCTTC
TRBJ1-2 | TRBD1 | TRBV4-1 | . | CASSQRQGAHYGYTF | TGCGCCAGCAGCCAAAGACAGGGTGCCCATTATGGCTACACCTTC
TRBJ1-3 | . | TRBV9 | few | CASSAADIPIYF | TGTGCCAGCAGCGCGGCGGACATACCCATATATTTT
TRBJ2-7 | . | TRBV3-1/TRBV3-2 | . | CASRHLAGQGEQYF | TGTGCCAGCAGGCACCTGGCCGGGCAGGGCGAGCAGTACTTC
TRBJ2-3 | . | TRBV7-2 | . | CASSWGGGAWGTDTQYF | TGTGCCAGCAGCTGGGGCGGTGGGGCGTGGGGCACAGATACGCAGTATTTT
TRBJ1-4 | . | TRBV28 | . | CASMRERNEKLFF | TGTGCCAGCATGAGGGAGAGGAATGAAAAACTGTTTTTT
TRBJ1-3 | . | TRBV29-1 | . | CSVDPGISGNTIYF | TGCAGCGTTGACCCGGGAATCTCTGGAAACACCATATATTTT
TRBJ1-1 | . | TRBV7-9 | . | CASSSSARTTLNTEAFF | TGTGCCAGCAGCTCATCCGCTAGGACAACATTGAACACTGAAGCTTTCTTT
TRBJ2-7 | . | TRBV10-3 | . | CAISEPFGGLYEQYF | TGTGCCATCAGTGAGCCTTTTGGGGGCTTATACGAGCAGTACTTC
TRBJ2-7 | TRBD1 | TRBV6-5 | . | CASSYASGTADYEQYF | TGTGCCAGCAGTTACGCTTCCGGGACAGCTGACTACGAGCAGTACTTC
TRBJ1-1 | . | TRBV18 | once | CASSPPSGRDTEAFF | TGTGCCAGCTCACCACCGTCAGGCAGAGACACTGAAGCTTTCTTT
TRBJ1-4 | . | TRBV19 | . | CASKAGGGAGEKLFF | TGTGCCAGTAAGGCGGGAGGGGGGGCCGGAGAAAAACTGTTTTTT
TRBJ2-2 | TRBD2 | TRBV10-3 | many | CATSSGADTGELFF | TGTGCCACCAGTAGCGGGGCGGACACCGGGGAGCTGTTTTTT
TRBJ1-6 | . | TRBV28 | . | CASSLGSGSSYNSPLHF | TGTGCCAGCAGTTTAGGGTCGGGGAGCTCCTATAATTCACCCCTCCACTTT
TRBJ2-2 | . | TRBV5-8 | . | CASSLNRVAGELFF | TGTGCCAGCAGCTTGAACAGGGTGGCCGGGGAGCTGTTTTTT
TRBJ2-7 | . | TRBV6-5 | . | CASTQPGANEQYF | TGTGCCAGCACCCAGCCAGGGGCTAACGAGCAGTACTTC
TRBJ1-1 | . | TRBV12-3/TRBV12-4 | few | CASSLKPNTEAFF | TGTGCCAGCAGTTTAAAGCCGAACACTGAAGCTTTCTTT
TRBJ1-5 | TRBD1 | TRBV10-1 | . | CASSPARGAPQHF | TGCGCCAGCAGTCCGGCCAGGGGGGCGCCCCAGCATTTT
TRBJ2-5 | . | TRBV7-2 | . | CASSLQGKETQYF | TGTGCCAGCAGCTTGCAGGGTAAAGAGACCCAGTACTTC
TRBJ1-2 | TRBD1 | TRBV27 | few | CASGDRRTNYGYTF | TGTGCCAGCGGGGACAGGCGGACTAACTATGGCTACACCTTC
TRBJ1-3 | . | TRBV11-2 | . | CASSSGQSAGNTIYF | TGTGCCAGCAGCTCAGGACAGTCTGCTGGAAACACCATATATTTT
TRBJ2-6 | . | TRBV5-1 | . | CASSLSRGANVLTF | TGCGCCAGCAGCTTGTCGAGGGGGGCCAACGTCCTGACTTTC
TRBJ1-5 | . | TRBV18 | . | CASSGQGDNQPQHF | TGTGCCAGCTCAGGGCAGGGCGACAATCAGCCCCAGCATTTT
TRBJ1-1 | TRBD1 | TRBV29-1 | . | CSASTGAVGTEAFF | TGCAGCGCCTCGACAGGGGCGGTGGGCACTGAAGCTTTCTTT
TRBJ1-2 | . | TRBV9 | . | CASSVGEGWVYGYTF | TGTGCCAGCAGCGTAGGGGAGGGGTGGGTCTATGGCTACACCTTC
TRBJ1-1 | . | TRBV5-1 | . | CASSLQGLDTEAFF | TGCGCCAGCAGCTTACAGGGTTTGGACACTGAAGCTTTCTTT
TRBJ2-6 | . | TRBV7-2 | . | CASSFSLGSGANVLIF | TGTGCCAGCAGCTTTTCCCTGGGCTCTGGGGCCAACGTCCTGATTTTC
TRBJ2-7 | . | TRBV18 | . | CASSPLTAGYEQYF | TGTGCCAGCTCACCTCTGACAGCCGGGTACGAGCAGTACTTC
TRBJ2-7 | TRBD1 | TRBV29-1 | . | CSAWDSGLYEQYF | TGCAGCGCATGGGACAGCGGACTTTACGAGCAGTACTTC
TRBJ2-2 | . | TRBV15 | . | CATQGWGTTGELFF | TGTGCCACCCAGGGGTGGGGCACCACCGGGGAGCTGTTTTTT
TRBJ2-7 | . | TRBV6-5 | . | CASSPPGRGWYF | TGTGCCAGCAGTCCCCCTGGCAGGGGCTGGTACTTC